The subject of this entry is one TCR beta chain. Its antigen is not known. This sample was included in a study of T cells in localized non-small cell lung cancer. CDR1 is MDHEN and CDR2 is SYDVKM in the germline V gene. V trimming: 5 bases; J trimming: 3 bases; junction bases outside the gene matches: 10. This CDR3 is built from 16 residues. Whole-study results and caveats: Adjacent lung was found to contain a median roughly 58 of the top 100 tumor clones. There was higher T cell clonality in uninvolved adjacent lung than in tumor, and it was highest there. Longer overall survival was linked to higher blood T cell density.

Repertoires were generated with immunoSEQ multiplex PCR, while TCRdb's copy carries only in-frame clones and drops some. The top ten hold 7% to 7.5% of the sample, which has 30,000 to 45,000 clones, roughly nine tenths seen once. The sequencing used peripheral blood, collected before any cancer treatment. The receptor was isolated from a woman between 35 and 75 years old with stage I lung adenocarcinoma. V and J are TRBV28 and TRBJ1-1, with 9 bases lining up with TRBD1. The CDR3 nucleotides are TGTGCCAGCAGTCCCCGAGGACAGGGGTCTTACACTGAAGCTTTCTTT. Amino acid sequence: CASSPRGQGSYTEAFF.